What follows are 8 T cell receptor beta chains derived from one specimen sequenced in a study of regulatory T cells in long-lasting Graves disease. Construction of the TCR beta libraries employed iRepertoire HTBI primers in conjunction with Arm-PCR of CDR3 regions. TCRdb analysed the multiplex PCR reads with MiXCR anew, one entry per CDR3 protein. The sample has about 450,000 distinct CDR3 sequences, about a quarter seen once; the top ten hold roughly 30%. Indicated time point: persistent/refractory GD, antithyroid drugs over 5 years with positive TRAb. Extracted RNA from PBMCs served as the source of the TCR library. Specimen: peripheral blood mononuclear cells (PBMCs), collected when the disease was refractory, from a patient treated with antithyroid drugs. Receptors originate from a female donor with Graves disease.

CDR3: CASQRASSYEQYF. The DNA for the CDR3 is TGTGCCAGCCAGCGGGCGAGCTCCTACGAGCAGTACTTC. This rearrangement joins TRBV6-1 to TRBJ2-7; TRBD2 is a possible D gene (6 bases). This CDR3 has 13 residues. With 8 bases removed from V and 0 bases from J, the gap between germline ends came to 11 bases. CDR1 is MNHNS, CDR2 SASEGT, per germline.

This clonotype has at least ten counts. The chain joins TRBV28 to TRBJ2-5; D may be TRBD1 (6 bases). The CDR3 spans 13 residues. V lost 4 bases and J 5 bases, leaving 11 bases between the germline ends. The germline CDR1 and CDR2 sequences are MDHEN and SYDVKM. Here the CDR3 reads CASSSTGRETQYF. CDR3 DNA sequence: TGTGCCAGCAGTTCAACAGGGCGGGAGACCCAGTACTTC.

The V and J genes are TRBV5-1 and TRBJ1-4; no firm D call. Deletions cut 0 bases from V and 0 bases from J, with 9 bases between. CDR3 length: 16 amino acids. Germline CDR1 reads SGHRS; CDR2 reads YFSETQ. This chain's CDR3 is CASSLGDLTTNEKLFF. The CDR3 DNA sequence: TGCGCCAGCAGCTTGGGAGACCTGACAACTAATGAAAAACTGTTTTTT.

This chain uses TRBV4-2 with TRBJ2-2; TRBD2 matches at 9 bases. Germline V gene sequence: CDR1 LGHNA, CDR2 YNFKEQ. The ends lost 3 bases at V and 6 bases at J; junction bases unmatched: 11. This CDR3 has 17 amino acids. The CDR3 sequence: CASSQETGLALPGELFF. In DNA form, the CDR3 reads TGTGCCAGCAGCCAGGAAACGGGACTAGCATTACCCGGGGAGCTGTTTTTT.

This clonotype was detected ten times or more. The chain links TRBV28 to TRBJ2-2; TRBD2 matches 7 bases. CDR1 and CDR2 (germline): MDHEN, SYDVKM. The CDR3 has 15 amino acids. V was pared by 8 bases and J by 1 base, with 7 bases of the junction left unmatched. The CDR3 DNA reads TGTGCCAGCTCCCGGCAGCGGGGGAACACCGGGGAGCTGTTTTTT. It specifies CASSRQRGNTGELFF.

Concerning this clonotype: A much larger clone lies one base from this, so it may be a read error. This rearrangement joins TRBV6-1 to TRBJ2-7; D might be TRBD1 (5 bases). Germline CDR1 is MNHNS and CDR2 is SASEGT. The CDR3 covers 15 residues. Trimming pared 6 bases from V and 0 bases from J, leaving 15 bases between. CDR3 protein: CASSGHDTASYEQYF. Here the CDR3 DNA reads TGTGCCAGCAGCGGACACGATACGGCCTCCTACGAGCAGTACTTC.

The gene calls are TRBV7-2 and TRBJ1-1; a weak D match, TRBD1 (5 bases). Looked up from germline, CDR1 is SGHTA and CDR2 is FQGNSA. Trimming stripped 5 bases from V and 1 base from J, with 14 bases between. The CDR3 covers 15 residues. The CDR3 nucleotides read TGTGCCAGCAGCAGGGACGGCGGATCGAACACTGAAGCTTTCTTT. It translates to CASSRDGGSNTEAFF.

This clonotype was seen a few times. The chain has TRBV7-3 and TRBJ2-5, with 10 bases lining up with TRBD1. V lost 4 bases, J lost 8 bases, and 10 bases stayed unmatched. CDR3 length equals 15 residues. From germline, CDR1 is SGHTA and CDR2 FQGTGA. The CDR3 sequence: CASSYSGTGEGTQYF. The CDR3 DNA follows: TGTGCCAGCAGCTACTCCGGGACAGGGGAAGGTACCCAGTACTTC.